The clone carrying this TCR beta chain was detected many times. Its antigen is not known. The data were obtained in a study of T cells after yellow fever vaccination. On the study more broadly: SMART-Seq v4 Ultra Low Input handled preparation of low-cell-number fractions.

Study results and caveats: CD4 and CD8 compartments shared a small share of clonotypes, likely from convergent recombination. At around 96% for CD4 and roughly 87% for CD8, most primary-vaccination clones showed up again after the booster.

The 5'RACE template-switching step produced TCR cDNA and added a universal primer site and UMIs. TCRdb re-derived calls from the 5' RACE reads in MiXCR, one entry per CDR3 protein. In the table there are around 300,000 distinct CDR3 sequences, roughly 4% of which are singletons. Trimming cost V 5 bases and J 4 bases, with 11 bases left between them. CDR3 size: 13 residues. The sample was PBMCs, taken 5 days after the yellow fever booster vaccination. The chain combines TRBV12-3 or TRBV12-4 with TRBJ2-5; D unclear. This clonotype originated in a young man who received the YFV17D yellow fever vaccine. CDR3 in DNA: TGTGCCAGCAGTCCCTTATCAGGAGAGACCCAGTACTTC. Protein: CASSPLSGETQYF.